This TCR beta chain derives from a study of blood T cell repertoires in COVID-19. At the level of the study: T cells, B-cell-depleted T cells, or PBMCs provided the cDNA or gDNA that served as material.

The protocol was immunoSEQ multiplex PCR, while the TCRdb copy is restricted to in-frame clones and leaves out a portion. This sample has about 49,000 clones, with 70% to 90% found just once. The CDR3 extends over 14 amino acids. V was pared by 6 bases and J by 5 bases, with 16 bases between. Per the germline V gene, CDR1 is MNHEY and CDR2 is SVGAGI. Material: peripheral blood. This clonotype originated in a man older than 75 with acute or convalescent COVID-19. The V gene is TRBV6-5, the J gene TRBJ2-5; D uncertain. CDR3 nucleotides: TGTGCCAGCAGAAACAATGAGGCTTGGGAGACCCAGTACTTC. The encoded protein is CASRNNEAWETQYF.